This T cell receptor (beta chain) comes out of a study of blood T cell repertoires in COVID-19. Study background: Acute-phase and convalescent COVID-19 samples originated in the United States, Italy and Spain. The analysed material was cDNA or gDNA that came from T cells, B-cell-depleted T cells, or PBMCs.

The V and J ends lost 0 bases and 4 bases, in that order; junction bases with no gene match: 6. The germline V gene has CDR1 MNHNS and CDR2 SASEGT. This CDR3 region has 16 residues. Original data processing: The authors estimated nucleated cell counts from reference gene primer amplification. Sequencing used immunoSEQ multiplex PCR; TCRdb keeps in-frame clones, though not all of them. That table supplies the V and J calls and clone size; D and trimming were determined from the DNA. The sample has 40,000 to 55,000 clones; around 90% are singletons. The receptor's source is a man aged 50 to 60 with active COVID-19. The sequenced sample consisted of peripheral blood. The rearrangement joins TRBV6-1 to TRBJ2-3; 8 bases are a match to TRBD2. CDR3 region: CASSEASGGGADTQYF. The CDR3 region has the DNA TGTGCCAGCAGTGAAGCGAGCGGGGGAGGTGCAGATACGCAGTATTTT.